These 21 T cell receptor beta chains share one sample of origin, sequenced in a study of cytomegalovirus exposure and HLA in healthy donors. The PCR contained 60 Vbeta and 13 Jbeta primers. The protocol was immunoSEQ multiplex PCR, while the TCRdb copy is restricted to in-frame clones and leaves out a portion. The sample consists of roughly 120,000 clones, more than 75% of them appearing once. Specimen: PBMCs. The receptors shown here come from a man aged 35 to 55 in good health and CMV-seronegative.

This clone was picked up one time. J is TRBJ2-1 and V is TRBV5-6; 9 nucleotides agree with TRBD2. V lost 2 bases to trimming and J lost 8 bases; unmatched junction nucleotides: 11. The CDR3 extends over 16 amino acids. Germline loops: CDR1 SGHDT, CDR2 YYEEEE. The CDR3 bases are TGTGCCAGCAGCTTCCTTGGACTAGCGAAGGTCGATGAGCAGTTCTTC. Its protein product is CASSFLGLAKVDEQFF.

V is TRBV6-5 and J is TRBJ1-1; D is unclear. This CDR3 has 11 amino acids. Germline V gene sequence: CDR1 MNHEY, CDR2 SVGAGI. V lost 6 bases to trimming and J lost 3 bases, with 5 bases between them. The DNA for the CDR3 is TGTGCCAGCAGAGGAGACACTGAAGCTTTCTTT. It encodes CASRGDTEAFF.

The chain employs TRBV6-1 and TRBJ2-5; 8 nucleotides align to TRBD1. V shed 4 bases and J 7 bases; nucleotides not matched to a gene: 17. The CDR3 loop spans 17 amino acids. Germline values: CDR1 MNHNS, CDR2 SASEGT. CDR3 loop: CASSALEGQVAGGTQYF. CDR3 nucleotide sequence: TGTGCCAGCAGTGCCCTGGAGGGACAGGTGGCCGGGGGGACCCAGTACTTC.

CDR3 sequence reads: CASRGLKAYEQYF. The CDR3 bases are TGTGCCAGCCGCGGACTGAAAGCCTACGAGCAGTACTTC. The chain employs TRBV28 and TRBJ2-7; maybe TRBD2 (5 bases). With 8 bases removed from V and 2 bases from J, the gap between germline ends came to 13 bases. The CDR3 is 13 residues long. Germline V gives CDR1 MDHEN, CDR2 SYDVKM.

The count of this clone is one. The chain's CDR3 is CASSSPHGGTYEQYF. CDR3 bases: TGTGCCAGCAGCTCGCCCCATGGGGGCACCTACGAGCAGTACTTC. The V gene is TRBV11-2, the J gene TRBJ2-7, with D perhaps matching TRBD1 (6 bases). The CDR3 is made up of 15 amino acids. V gave up 4 bases and J gave up 2 bases, with 15 bases separating them. The germline gives CDR1 SGHAT, CDR2 FQNNGV.

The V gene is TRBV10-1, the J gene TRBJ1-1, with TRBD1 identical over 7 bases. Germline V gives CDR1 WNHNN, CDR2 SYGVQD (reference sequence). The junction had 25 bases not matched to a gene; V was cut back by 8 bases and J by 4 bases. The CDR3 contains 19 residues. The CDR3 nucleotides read TGCGCCAGCCCGATCCACAGGGGCGACGGTCATCGAGGGACCACTGAAGCTTTCTTT. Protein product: CASPIHRGDGHRGTTEAFF.

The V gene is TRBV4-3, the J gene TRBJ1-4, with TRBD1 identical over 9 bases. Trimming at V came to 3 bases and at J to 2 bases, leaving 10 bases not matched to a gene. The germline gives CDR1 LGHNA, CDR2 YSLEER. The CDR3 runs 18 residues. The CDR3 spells CASSHLTGGVGTNEKLFF. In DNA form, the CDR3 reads TGCGCCAGCAGCCATCTCACAGGGGGCGTCGGGACTAATGAAAAACTGTTTTTT.

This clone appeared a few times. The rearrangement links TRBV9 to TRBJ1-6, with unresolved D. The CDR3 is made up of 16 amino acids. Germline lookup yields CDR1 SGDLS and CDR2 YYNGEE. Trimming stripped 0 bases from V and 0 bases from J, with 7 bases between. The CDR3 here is CASSVVADSYNSPLHF. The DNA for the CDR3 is TGTGCCAGCAGCGTAGTGGCGGACTCCTATAATTCACCCCTCCACTTT.

CDR3 nucleotides: TGTGCCAGCAGTCCCGACAGGAGCTCCTACAATGAGCAGTTCTTC. Its protein product is CASSPDRSSYNEQFF. This chain links TRBV6-1 with TRBJ2-1, with D perhaps matching TRBD1 (6 bases). Germline V lookup: CDR1 MNHNS, CDR2 SASEGT. This CDR3 comprises 15 residues. Trimming removed 5 bases at V and 0 bases at J, with 11 bases between.

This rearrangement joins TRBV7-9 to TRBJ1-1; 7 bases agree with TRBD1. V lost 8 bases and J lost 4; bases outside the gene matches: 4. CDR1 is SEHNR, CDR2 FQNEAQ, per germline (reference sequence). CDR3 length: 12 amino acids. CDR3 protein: CASAPGGTEAFF. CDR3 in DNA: TGTGCCAGCGCTCCAGGGGGCACTGAAGCTTTCTTT.

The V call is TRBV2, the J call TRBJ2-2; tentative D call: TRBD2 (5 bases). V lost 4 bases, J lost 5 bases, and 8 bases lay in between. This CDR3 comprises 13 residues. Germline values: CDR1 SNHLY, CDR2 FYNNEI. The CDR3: CASSVTSTGELFF. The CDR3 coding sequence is TGTGCCAGCAGTGTCACTAGTACCGGGGAGCTGTTTTTT.

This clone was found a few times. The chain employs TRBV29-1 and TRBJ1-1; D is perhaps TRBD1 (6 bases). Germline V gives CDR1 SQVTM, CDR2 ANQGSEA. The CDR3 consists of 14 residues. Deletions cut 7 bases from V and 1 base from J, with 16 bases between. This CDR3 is CSGTRQGTNTEAFF. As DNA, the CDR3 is TGCAGCGGTACCCGCCAGGGGACGAACACTGAAGCTTTCTTT.

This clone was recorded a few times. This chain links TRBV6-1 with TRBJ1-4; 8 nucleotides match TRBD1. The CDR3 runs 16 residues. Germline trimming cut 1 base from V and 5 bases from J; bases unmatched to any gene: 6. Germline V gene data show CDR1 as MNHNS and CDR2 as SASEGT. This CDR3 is CASSEGGGQGNEKLFF. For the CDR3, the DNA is TGTGCCAGCAGTGAAGGAGGAGGACAGGGAAATGAAAAACTGTTTTTT.

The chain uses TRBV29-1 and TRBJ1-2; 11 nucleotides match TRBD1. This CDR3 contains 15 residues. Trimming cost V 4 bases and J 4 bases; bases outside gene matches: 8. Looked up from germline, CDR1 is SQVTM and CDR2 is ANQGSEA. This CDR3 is CSVGVGQGVVYGYTF. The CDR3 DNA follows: TGCAGCGTTGGGGTGGGACAGGGGGTTGTCTATGGCTACACCTTC.

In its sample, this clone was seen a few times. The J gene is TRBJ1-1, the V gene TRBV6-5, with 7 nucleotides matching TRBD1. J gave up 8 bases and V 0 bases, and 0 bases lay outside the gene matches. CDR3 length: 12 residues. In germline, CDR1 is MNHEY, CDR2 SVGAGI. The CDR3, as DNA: TGTGCCAGCAGTTACTCGGGACAGGAAGCTTTCTTT. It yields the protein CASSYSGQEAFF.

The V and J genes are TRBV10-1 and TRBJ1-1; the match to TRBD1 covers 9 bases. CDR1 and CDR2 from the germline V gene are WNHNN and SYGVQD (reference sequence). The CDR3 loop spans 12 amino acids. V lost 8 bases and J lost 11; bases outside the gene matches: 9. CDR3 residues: CASQQGAHGAFF. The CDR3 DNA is TGCGCCAGCCAACAGGGGGCGCACGGGGCTTTCTTT.

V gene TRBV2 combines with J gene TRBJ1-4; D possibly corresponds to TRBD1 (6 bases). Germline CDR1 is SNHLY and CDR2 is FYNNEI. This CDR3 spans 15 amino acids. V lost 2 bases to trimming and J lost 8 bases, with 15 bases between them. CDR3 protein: CASSELEGVGEKLFF. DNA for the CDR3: TGTGCCAGCAGTGAACTAGAGGGGGTAGGAGAAAAACTGTTTTTT.

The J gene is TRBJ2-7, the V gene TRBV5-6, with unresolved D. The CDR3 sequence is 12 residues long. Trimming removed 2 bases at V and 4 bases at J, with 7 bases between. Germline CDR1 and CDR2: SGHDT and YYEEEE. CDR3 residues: CASSFEQYEQYF. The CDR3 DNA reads TGTGCCAGCAGCTTCGAACAGTACGAGCAGTACTTC.

CDR3 residues: CSAGLAEETQYF. The CDR3 DNA follows: TGCAGCGCGGGACTAGCGGAAGAGACCCAGTACTTC. V and J are TRBV29-1 and TRBJ2-5, with 11 bases fitting TRBD2. J was trimmed by 3 bases and V by 7 bases; bases with no gene match: 1. The CDR3 length is 12 residues. Germline V gene lookup returns CDR1 SQVTM and CDR2 ANQGSEA.

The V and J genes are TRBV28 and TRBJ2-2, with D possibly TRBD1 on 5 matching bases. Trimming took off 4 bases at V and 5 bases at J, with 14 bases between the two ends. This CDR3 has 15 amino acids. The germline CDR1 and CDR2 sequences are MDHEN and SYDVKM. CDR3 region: CASSSAQGRTGELFF. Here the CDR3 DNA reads TGTGCCAGCAGTTCTGCTCAGGGCAGGACCGGGGAGCTGTTTTTT.

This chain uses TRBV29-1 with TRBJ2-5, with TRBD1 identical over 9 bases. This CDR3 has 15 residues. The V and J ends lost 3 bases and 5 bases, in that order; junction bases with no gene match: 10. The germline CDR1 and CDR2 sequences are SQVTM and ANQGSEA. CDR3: CSVDRGQGGVETQYF. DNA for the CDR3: TGCAGCGTTGACAGGGGACAGGGCGGCGTGGAGACCCAGTACTTC.